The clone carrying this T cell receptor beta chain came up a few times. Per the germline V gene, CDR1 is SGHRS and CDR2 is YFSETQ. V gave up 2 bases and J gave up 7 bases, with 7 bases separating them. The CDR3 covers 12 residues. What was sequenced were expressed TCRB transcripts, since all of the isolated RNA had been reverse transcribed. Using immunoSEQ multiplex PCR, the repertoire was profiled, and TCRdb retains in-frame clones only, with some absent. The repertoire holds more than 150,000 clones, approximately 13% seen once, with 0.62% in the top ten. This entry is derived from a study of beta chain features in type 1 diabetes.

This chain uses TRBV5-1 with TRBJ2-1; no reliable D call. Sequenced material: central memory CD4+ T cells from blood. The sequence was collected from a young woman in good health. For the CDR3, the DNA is TGCGCCAGCAGCTTTTTAGAGAATGAGCAGTTCTTC. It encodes CASSFLENEQFF.